This is a list of T cell receptor beta chains from one sample in a study of lung T cells in sarcoidosis with Löfgren's syndrome. MiXCR, applied by TCRdb to the reads, yields one record per CDR3 protein. The sample lists just under 20,000 distinct CDR3 sequences, about 20% occurring once. The sequencing input was CD4+ T cells from PBMCs. Source of these receptors: a human donor with sarcoidosis (Löfgren's syndrome or another form), or a control subject (not recorded which). Both conserved end residues are part of each CDR3. The D gene is left open where the match is weak. Clone size appears in some rows only: once, few, many, or a class for an expanded clone.

clone size	J gene	D gene	V gene	CDR3 DNA	CDR3 protein
medium-sized	TRBJ2-1	NA	TRBV6-6	TGTGCCAGCAGTTACTCGAAGTTCCATCCCTACAATGAGCAGTTCTTC	CASSYSKFHPYNEQFF
many	TRBJ2-3	NA	TRBV20-1	TGCAGTGCTAGAGACTGGCGATCCCCGACTAGCACAGATACGCAGTATTTT	CSARDWRSPTSTDTQYF
many	TRBJ2-1	NA	TRBV20-1	TGCAGTGCCGCGATACTAAGGGACAATGAGCAGTTCTTC	CSAAILRDNEQFF
many	TRBJ2-2	TRBD1	TRBV2	TGTGCCAGCAAGGGGGCCAACACCGGGGAGCTGTTTTTT	CASKGANTGELFF
many	TRBJ1-4	NA	TRBV28	TGTGCCACCAAGGGACGGGGATCAACTAATGAAAAACTGTTTTTT	CATKGRGSTNEKLFF
many	TRBJ2-7	TRBD1	TRBV7-2	TGTGCCAGCAGCTCGACCGGGACAGGGTTCTACGAGCAGTACTTC	CASSSTGTGFYEQYF
medium-sized	TRBJ2-7	NA	TRBV27	TGTGCCAGCAGTTCTACTTCCTACGAGCAGTACTTC	CASSSTSYEQYF
many	TRBJ2-3	NA	TRBV12-5	TGTGCTAGCCGCCGGGCCACTTGGGCGCAGTATTTT	CASRRATWAQYF
many	TRBJ2-5	NA	TRBV3-1	TGTGCCAGCAGCCAGCAAGAGACCCAGTACTTC	CASSQQETQYF
medium-sized	TRBJ1-5	NA	TRBV6-1	TGTGCCAGCAGGGACAGCTCAGTAAAAGGCAATCAGCCCCAGCATTTT	CASRDSSVKGNQPQHF
NA	TRBJ2-5	TRBD2	TRBV5-1	TGCGCCAGCAGAGTAGGACTAGCGGGAGGAGGAGAGACCCAGTACTTC	CASRVGLAGGGETQYF
many	TRBJ2-3	NA	TRBV3-1	TGTGCCAGCAGCCAAGATAAGGCGGGGAACACAGATACGCAGTATTTT	CASSQDKAGNTDTQYF
NA	TRBJ2-1	NA	TRBV24-1	TGTGCCACCAGTGATCACACAGGCTCTTACAATGAGCAGTTCTTT	CATSDHTGSYNEQFF
NA	TRBJ1-3	TRBD1	TRBV10-3	TGTGCCACCCGGGACAGTACGTCTGGAAACACCATATATTTT	CATRDSTSGNTIYF
NA	TRBJ2-3	TRBD2	TRBV12-3/TRBV12-4	TGTGCCAGCAGCGGGGGACTAGCGGAAGTCACAGATACGCAGTATTTT	CASSGGLAEVTDTQYF
many	TRBJ2-3	TRBD2	TRBV2	TGTGCCAGCAGTGAAGCGGGACTAGCGGGTCCTAGCACAGATACGCAGTATTTT	CASSEAGLAGPSTDTQYF
many	TRBJ1-1	NA	TRBV2	TGTGCCAGCAGTGGTGGCCACCTGGGGCAGCTTGAAGCTTTCTTT	CASSGGHLGQLEAFF
many	TRBJ1-1	NA	TRBV19	TGTGCCAGTACGTTTCTGGGGCCCAACACTGAAGCTTTCTTT	CASTFLGPNTEAFF
many	TRBJ1-1	NA	TRBV30	TGTGCCTGGAGTCGGACAAACTCTGAAGCTTTCTTT	CAWSRTNSEAFF
medium-sized	TRBJ2-7	TRBD1	TRBV20-1	TGCAGTGCCCAGGGGGTAAGATACGAGCAGTACTTC	CSAQGVRYEQYF
many	TRBJ1-5	NA	TRBV18	TGTGCCAGCTCACTGAGACAGGTTAATAGCAATCAGCCCCAGCATTTT	CASSLRQVNSNQPQHF
medium-sized	TRBJ1-1	NA	TRBV28	TGTGCCAGCAGTTTAGGCGCAGGGTTCACTGAAGCTTTCTTT	CASSLGAGFTEAFF
many	TRBJ2-7	TRBD2	TRBV2	TGTGCCAGCAGTGAAGGAGGCGGGGGGCCCGGAAGGGAGCAGTACTTC	CASSEGGGGPGREQYF
many	TRBJ2-7	TRBD1	TRBV12-3/TRBV12-4	TGTGCCAGCAGCCCGGGACAGGGGATAGCCTACGAGCAGTACTTC	CASSPGQGIAYEQYF
NA	TRBJ2-3	TRBD2	TRBV5-1	TGCGCCAGAAGCTTATCCGGGACTAGTTCGGATACGCAGTATTTT	CARSLSGTSSDTQYF
many	TRBJ2-7	TRBD1	TRBV7-9	TGTGCCAGCAGCCTCGGGACAGGGCTCTACGAGCAGTACTTC	CASSLGTGLYEQYF
many	TRBJ1-1	TRBD1	TRBV20-1	TGCAGTGCTAACCACCCTCCGTGGGACAGGGCGCCTGAAGCTTTCTTT	CSANHPPWDRAPEAFF
many	TRBJ2-3	TRBD2	TRBV7-2	TGTGCCAGCAGCTTAGGCGGACTAGCGGGGGCGAAAGATACGCAGTATTTT	CASSLGGLAGAKDTQYF
many	TRBJ2-2	NA	TRBV7-2	TGTGCCAGCAGCTTAGACGACCCGAACACCGGGGAGCTGTTTTTT	CASSLDDPNTGELFF
NA	TRBJ1-1	NA	TRBV29-1	TGCAGCGTTTTTATATTGAAAGCTTTCTTT	CSVFILKAFF
many	TRBJ2-7	TRBD2	TRBV7-8	TGTGCCAGCAGCTTTTTGACTAGCACAACCTACGAGCAGTACTTC	CASSFLTSTTYEQYF
many	TRBJ2-3	TRBD1	TRBV11-3	TGTGCCAGCAGCCCTAGACAGGGGGCGACAGATACGCAGTATTTT	CASSPRQGATDTQYF
many	TRBJ1-4	NA	TRBV5-1	TGCGCCAGCAGCTTGGAGGCTAATGAAAAACTGTTTTTT	CASSLEANEKLFF
many	TRBJ2-4	TRBD1	TRBV12-3/TRBV12-4	TGTGCCAGCAGGCGTGCGACAGGGAAAAAGGGGTACTTC	CASRRATGKKGYF
NA	TRBJ2-5	NA	TRBV5-1	TGCGCCAGCAGCTCGAAAGGCAGAGAGACCCAGTACTTC	CASSSKGRETQYF
NA	TRBJ2-7	NA	TRBV29-1	TGCAGCGTTTGGGAAAGCGAGCAGTACTTC	CSVWESEQYF
few	TRBJ1-2	NA	TRBV12-3/TRBV12-4	TGTGCCAGCAGTGAGGGAGGTCTTCGGTATGGCTACACCTTC	CASSEGGLRYGYTF
few	TRBJ2-7	NA	TRBV29-1	TGCAGCGTTGAAGGCGGCTGGGGGAGCGAGCAGTACTTC	CSVEGGWGSEQYF
many	TRBJ2-7	TRBD2	TRBV20-1	TGCAGTGCTAGAGCCAAAACTTGGACTAGCGGGGGCTACGAGCAGTACTTC	CSARAKTWTSGGYEQYF
many	TRBJ1-5	NA	TRBV19	TGTGCCAGTAGCCCCATCGACAGGCCGGATCAGCCCCAGCATTTT	CASSPIDRPDQPQHF
many	TRBJ2-7	NA	TRBV20-1	TGCAGTGGATCCACGGGCCTCTATGCCTCCTACGAGCAGTACTTC	CSGSTGLYASYEQYF
many	TRBJ2-1	NA	TRBV20-1	TGCAGTGCTAGAGTCGTCGCCGGGGTTGGGGTGAATGAGCAGTTCTTC	CSARVVAGVGVNEQFF
medium-sized	TRBJ2-3	TRBD2	TRBV7-2	TGTGCCAGCAGCTTAGGGGCGGGAGTAGGCACAGATACGCAGTATTTT	CASSLGAGVGTDTQYF
many	TRBJ1-4	NA	TRBV20-1	TGCAGTGCAGCACAAGGCAGATCAGGTGAAAAACTGTTTTTT	CSAAQGRSGEKLFF
many	TRBJ1-2	NA	TRBV5-1	TGCGCCAGCAGCTCGCAGACCTCTAACTATGGCTACACCTTC	CASSSQTSNYGYTF
NA	TRBJ2-7	TRBD1	TRBV27	TGTGCCAGCAGTCCGCCGGGACAGGGGAGAGGCGAGCGGTACTTC	CASSPPGQGRGERYF
many	TRBJ2-5	TRBD2	TRBV11-2	TGTGCCAGCAGCTTAGACGGACTAGCGGGAGGGCCTGGTGACTTC	CASSLDGLAGGPGDF
medium-sized	TRBJ1-5	NA	TRBV6-6	TGTGCCAGCAGTTACTCTTCCTGGGGGGGTGAGCAGCCCCAGCATTTT	CASSYSSWGGEQPQHF